A single T cell receptor beta chain is shown here with its context. The sample is drawn from a study of blood T cell repertoires in COVID-19. Across the whole study: The United States, Italy and Spain were the sources of the acute and convalescent COVID-19 samples. PBMCs, B-cell-depleted T cells, or T cells provided the cDNA or gDNA that made up the material.

Data came from immunoSEQ multiplex PCR; TCRdb stores just in-frame clones and leaves some out. This table holds approximately 170,000 clones, approximately 82% found once. This TCR came from a woman in her 70s who had recovered from COVID-19. Sequencing used peripheral blood.

The CDR3 coding sequence is TGTGCCAGCAGCCAAAGTTTGACAGGGGCAAACCACCACTATGGCTACACCTTC. As protein: CASSQSLTGANHHYGYTF. The chain is built from TRBV4-2 and TRBJ1-2, with 8 bases matching TRBD1. The CDR3 is 18 residues long. With 2 bases clipped from V and 3 bases from J, the junction kept 14 bases outside the gene matches. In germline, CDR1 is LGHNA, CDR2 YNFKEQ.